What follows are 25 T cell receptor beta chains derived from one specimen sequenced in a study of cytomegalovirus exposure and HLA in healthy donors. The PCR had 60 Vbeta and 13 Jbeta primers. Clones were sequenced by immunoSEQ multiplex PCR, and TCRdb holds only the in-frame ones, with some missing. The sample includes roughly 150,000 clones, roughly 80% of them seen just once. The sample consisted of PBMCs. These receptors were collected from a man younger than 35 in good health and CMV-seropositive.

The V gene is TRBV7-9, the J gene TRBJ2-5, with 7 bases identical to TRBD2. This CDR3 region has 17 residues. Germline V CDR1 and CDR2: SEHNR, FQNEAQ (reference sequence). Losses at the gene ends were 5 bases for V and 4 bases for J; bases not matched to a gene: 16. In DNA, the CDR3 is TGTGCCAGCAGCAAGGGATTTGGGGATGGGGAGGGAGAGACCCAGTACTTC. It yields the protein CASSKGFGDGEGETQYF.

V and J are TRBV30 and TRBJ1-1, with 7 nucleotides matching TRBD1. The length of the CDR3 is 15 residues. The germline V gene encodes CDR1 GTSNPN and CDR2 SVGIG (reference sequence). The V gene end was trimmed by 0 bases and the J gene end by 5 bases; junction bases not matched to a gene: 9. The chain's CDR3 is CAWSVGFVGQTEAFF. The CDR3 DNA reads TGTGCCTGGAGTGTAGGATTTGTGGGACAGACTGAAGCTTTCTTT.

The V gene is TRBV6-5, the J gene TRBJ1-1, with 7 positions matching TRBD1. The CDR3 has 14 amino acids. In germline, CDR1 is MNHEY, CDR2 SVGAGI. V shed 2 bases, J shed 5 bases, and the junction held 5 bases outside the gene matches. CDR3 sequence (DNA): TGTGCCAGCAGTTACAATACAGGGGTTACTGAAGCTTTCTTT. It codes for CASSYNTGVTEAFF.

The CDR3 loop reads CASSKLAALYEQYF. CDR3 in DNA: TGTGCCAGCAGTAAGCTAGCGGCCCTCTACGAGCAGTACTTC. The chain recombines TRBV28 with TRBJ2-7; 7 bases map to TRBD2. J lost 3 bases, V lost 5 bases, and 7 bases had no gene match. The CDR3 sequence is 14 residues long. Per the germline V gene, CDR1 is MDHEN and CDR2 is SYDVKM.

The chain uses TRBV13 and TRBJ2-7; the D gene is possibly TRBD1 (6 bases). CDR3 length: 12 amino acids. The V end was cut by 10 bases, the J end by 2 bases, with 12 bases between. Germline V CDR1 and CDR2: PRHDT, FYEKMQ (reference sequence). CDR3 region: CATGQGPYEQYF. CDR3 coding DNA: TGTGCCACCGGGCAGGGGCCCTACGAGCAGTACTTC.

The chain is built from TRBV30 and TRBJ2-7; TRBD1 agrees at 7 bases. The CDR3 totals 16 residues. The germline CDR1 and CDR2 sequences are GTSNPN and SVGIG (reference sequence). V dropped 0 bases and J dropped 3; count of bases not matched to a gene: 11. The CDR3 nucleotides are TGTGCCTGGAGTGTCCGCCACAGGGGTTCTCGCTACGAGCAGTACTTC. Its translation: CAWSVRHRGSRYEQYF.

A few counts support this clone. The CDR3 DNA reads TGTGCCAGCAGCCTACACAGGGTTGCTGGAAACACCATATATTTT. Translation gives CASSLHRVAGNTIYF. The J gene is TRBJ1-3, the V gene TRBV7-8; weak D call: TRBD1 (6 bases). Germline lookup yields CDR1 SGHVS and CDR2 FQNEAQ. The V gene lost 5 bases and the J gene lost 2 bases, with 13 bases spanning the gap. The CDR3 has 15 amino acids.

The chain combines TRBV27 with TRBJ2-7; a weak D match, TRBD2 (6 bases). V was clipped by 10 bases and J by 0 bases, with 13 bases between them. This CDR3 region has 13 residues. The V gene's germline CDR1 is MNHEY and CDR2 SMNVEV (reference sequence). In DNA, the CDR3 is TGTGCCACCCGAGGGAGGAGCTCCTACGAGCAGTACTTC. As protein: CATRGRSSYEQYF.

The chain links TRBV6-5 to TRBJ2-7; 14 bases map to TRBD2. V dropped 6 bases and J dropped 6; count of bases not matched to a gene: 7. The CDR3 is made up of 15 amino acids. CDR1 and CDR2 from the germline V gene are MNHEY and SVGAGI. The CDR3 nucleotides read TGTGCCAGCAGACCCGGACTAGCGGGAGGCGGCGAGCAGTACTTC. It yields the protein CASRPGLAGGGEQYF.

The genes are TRBV6-5 and TRBJ2-1, with TRBD2 matching over 8 bases. V dropped 4 bases and J dropped 6; count of bases not matched to a gene: 8. This CDR3 comprises 15 residues. Germline-derived CDR1 and CDR2 are MNHEY and SVGAGI. The CDR3 nucleotides read TGTGCCAGCAGTTCGCGACCCGGGAGGGGCAATGAGCAGTTCTTC. This translates into CASSSRPGRGNEQFF.

The chain has TRBV30 and TRBJ2-7, with 10 bases lining up with TRBD1. The trim removed 2 bases at V and 4 bases at J, leaving 8 bases unmatched. Germline lookup yields CDR1 GTSNPN and CDR2 SVGIG (reference sequence). The CDR3 is made up of 15 amino acids. CDR3 in amino acids: CAWSPRRDRGYEQYF. DNA for the CDR3: TGTGCCTGGAGTCCACGCCGGGACAGGGGTTACGAGCAGTACTTC.

The J gene is TRBJ2-7, the V gene TRBV28; the match to TRBD2 covers 10 bases. Germline values: CDR1 MDHEN, CDR2 SYDVKM. The CDR3 runs 15 residues. With V trimmed by 3 bases and J by 5 bases, 7 bases remained unmatched. The CDR3 loop is CASSFPSGRSHEQYF. The CDR3, as DNA: TGTGCCAGCAGTTTTCCTAGCGGGAGATCCCACGAGCAGTACTTC.

CDR3 loop: CASRITDTQYF. The CDR3 DNA sequence: TGTGCCAGCAGAATTACAGATACGCAGTATTTT. This chain uses TRBV19 with TRBJ2-3, with D hard to call. V lost 9 bases, J lost 3 bases, and 7 bases lay in between. The germline gives CDR1 LNHDA, CDR2 SQIVND (reference sequence). The CDR3 runs to 11 residues.

The gene calls are TRBV2 and TRBJ2-2; 9 nucleotides line up with TRBD2. Germline CDR1 SNHLY, CDR2 FYNNEI. The trim removed 7 bases at V and 6 bases at J, leaving 9 bases unmatched. The CDR3 runs 15 residues. The CDR3 region has the DNA TGTGCCAGCAAGGAGAGTAGCGGGAGCCCCGGGGAGCTGTTTTTT. Residues: CASKESSGSPGELFF.

The rearrangement links TRBV14 to TRBJ1-2, with no clear D. Trimming took off 1 base at V and 6 bases at J, with 15 bases between the two ends. Germline V gives CDR1 SGHDN, CDR2 FVKESK. The CDR3 consists of 15 residues. CDR3 sequence reads: CASSQVSGGRDGYTF. The CDR3 bases are TGTGCCAGCAGCCAAGTATCGGGTGGGCGGGATGGCTACACCTTC.

The chain recombines TRBV7-3 with TRBJ2-5, with D maybe TRBD1 (6 bases). The CDR3 has 13 residues. Trimming took 5 bases from V and 11 from J, leaving 18 bases between them. Germline V lookup: CDR1 SGHTA, CDR2 FQGTGA. In DNA, the CDR3 is TGTGCCAGCAGCCCCTGGCTAGGGGGAGAGCAGTACTTC. It encodes CASSPWLGGEQYF.

The gene calls are TRBV7-9 and TRBJ2-1; no reliable D call. The CDR3 length is 17 residues. Germline V CDR1 and CDR2: SEHNR, FQNEAQ (reference sequence). Trimming shortened V by 4 bases and J by 8 bases, and 24 bases separated the two germline ends. The CDR3 DNA sequence: TGTGCCAGCAGCTCTCCATCCCTATTACCACGCCGGTATGAGCAGTTCTTC. This translates into CASSSPSLLPRRYEQFF. The full variable domain, its missing parts supplied by reference TRBV7-9 and TRBJ2-1, is DTGVSQNPRHKITKRGQNVTFRCDPISEHNRLYWYRQTLGQGPEFLTYFQNEAQLEKSRLLSDRFSAERPKGSFSTLEIQRTEQGDSAMYLCASSSPSLLPRRYEQFFGPGTRLTVL.

J is TRBJ2-3 and V is TRBV19, with 8 bases fitting TRBD2. Germline CDR1 and CDR2: LNHDA and SQIVND (reference sequence). V was clipped by 3 bases and J by 8 bases; unmatched bases: 10. The CDR3 has 15 amino acids. Here the CDR3 DNA reads TGTGCCAGTAGTATTTGGGGTGGCGGGAGGACTACGCAGTATTTT. Its protein product is CASSIWGGGRTTQYF.

V gene TRBV25-1 combines with J gene TRBJ1-5, with D possibly matching TRBD1 (5 bases). This CDR3 contains 14 residues. CDR1 MGHDK and CDR2 SYGVNS come from the germline V gene. V lost 4 bases to trimming and J lost 6 bases, with 13 bases between them. CDR3 residues: CASSGAGHFQPQHF. In DNA form, the CDR3 reads TGTGCCAGCAGTGGAGCAGGGCACTTTCAGCCCCAGCATTTT.

This clone was seen a handful of times. The chain has TRBV5-1 and TRBJ2-1, with TRBD2 matching 11 bases. The CDR3 runs to 16 residues. V gave up 0 bases and J gave up 6 bases; unmatched junction bases: 5. Germline assignment: CDR1 SGHRS and CDR2 YFSETQ. The CDR3 region is CASSLDPSGRFNEQFF. The CDR3 DNA reads TGCGCCAGCAGCTTGGATCCTAGCGGGAGGTTCAATGAGCAGTTCTTC.

The V and J genes are TRBV30 and TRBJ1-3; TRBD1 is a possible D gene (6 bases). The CDR3 is 16 amino acids. CDR1 GTSNPN and CDR2 SVGIG come from the germline V gene (reference sequence). Trimming took off 0 bases at V and 0 bases at J, with 12 bases between the two ends. The DNA for the CDR3 is TGTGCCTGGAGTGTACGACAGGAGGACTCTGGAAACACCATATATTTT. This sequence encodes CAWSVRQEDSGNTIYF.

The chain uses TRBV29-1 and TRBJ2-3, with a weak D call TRBD2 (5 bases). V was pared by 0 bases and J by 4 bases, with 11 bases between. Germline V lookup: CDR1 SQVTM, CDR2 ANQGSEA. The CDR3 is 14 amino acids. The CDR3 region has the DNA TGCAGCGTTGAAGATTCCCCAGCGGCAGATACGCAGTATTTT. Translated: CSVEDSPAADTQYF.

The chain couples TRBV5-1 to TRBJ1-1; 7 bases align to TRBD1. V shed 3 bases and J 5 bases; nucleotides not matched to a gene: 13. CDR3 length: 16 residues. Germline-derived CDR1 and CDR2 are SGHRS and YFSETQ. CDR3 residues: CASSSEGTGDGTEAFF. The DNA for the CDR3 is TGCGCCAGCAGCTCCGAGGGAACAGGGGATGGGACTGAAGCTTTCTTT.

This chain joins TRBV2 and TRBJ2-4, with D maybe TRBD2 (7 bases). The germline V and J ends were trimmed by 3 bases and 9 bases, with 15 bases remaining between them. Germline CDR1 SNHLY, CDR2 FYNNEI. This CDR3 comprises 14 residues. The CDR3 sequence is CASSEGAGVSIQYF. CDR3 sequence (DNA): TGTGCCAGCAGTGAGGGGGCGGGGGTGAGCATTCAGTACTTC.

The rearrangement joins TRBV27 to TRBJ1-1; a possible D gene is TRBD1 (6 bases). In germline, CDR1 is MNHEY, CDR2 SMNVEV (reference sequence). The CDR3 contains 14 residues. The V end was cut by 4 bases, the J end by 0 bases, with 9 bases between. The CDR3 protein is CASSWDIMNTEAFF. The CDR3, as DNA: TGTGCCAGCAGTTGGGACATCATGAACACTGAAGCTTTCTTT.